This T cell receptor beta chain was sequenced for a study of blood T cell repertoires in COVID-19. Study background: The United States, Italy and Spain were the sources of the acute and convalescent COVID-19 samples.

Sequenced by immunoSEQ multiplex PCR; TCRdb stores in-frame clones only, minus some. The data contain 250,000 to 300,000 clones, 88% of them seen just once; the ten biggest clones take up roughly 2%. This receptor was taken from a woman aged 55-70 years in a cohort exposed to, infected with or recovered from COVID-19 (not recorded which). Sequencing was performed on PBMCs or T cells enriched from blood (not recorded which).

As DNA, the CDR3 is TGCAGCGCCCTATCGACAGTGTCTGGAAACACCATATATTTT. It translates to CSALSTVSGNTIYF. The chain is built from TRBV29-1 and TRBJ1-3, with a weak D call TRBD1 (5 bases). Per the germline V gene, CDR1 is SQVTM and CDR2 is ANQGSEA. Trimming removed 7 bases at V and 1 base at J, with 14 bases between. The CDR3 sequence is 14 residues long.